This T cell receptor (beta chain) was documented in a study of T cell responses to AZD1222 COVID-19 vaccine. Repertoires were generated with immunoSEQ multiplex PCR, while TCRdb's copy carries only in-frame clones and drops some. Of some 100,000 clones in the sample, 80% to 95% are singletons; the top ten hold approximately 3.1%. The germline gives CDR1 SGHVS, CDR2 FQNEAQ. V gave up 5 bases and J gave up 4 bases, with 17 bases separating them. There are 15 residues in the CDR3. The gene calls are TRBV7-8 and TRBJ1-2; D ambiguous. The starting material was peripheral blood, obtained 28 days after the second AZD1222 dose. This clonotype was obtained from an adult who received the AZD1222 COVID-19 vaccine. The CDR3 here is CASSAYTGSPYGYTF. CDR3 nucleotide sequence: TGTGCCAGCAGCGCCTACACGGGAAGTCCCTATGGCTACACCTTC.